This TCR beta chain was documented in a study of cytomegalovirus exposure and HLA in healthy donors. Looked up from germline, CDR1 is SGHAT and CDR2 is FQNNGV. Between the trimmed V and J ends, which lost 6 bases and 5 bases, there was a span of 23 bases. This CDR3 has 16 amino acids. Assay: immunoSEQ multiplex PCR; the TCRdb copy retains only in-frame clones and omits some. The sample consists of fewer than 250,000 clones, around nine tenths of them appearing once. The chain joins TRBV11-2 to TRBJ2-7; weak D call: TRBD2 (5 bases). The sample taken for sequencing was PBMCs. This sequence originates from a young man in good health and CMV-seronegative. The CDR3 region has the DNA TGTGCCAGCAGGGGAAAACTAGTCAATAGTTCCCACGAGCAGTACTTC. Its translation: CASRGKLVNSSHEQYF.